Listed here are 14 T cell receptor beta chains from one sample, sequenced in a study of T cell responses to AZD1222 COVID-19 vaccine. Assay: immunoSEQ multiplex PCR; the TCRdb copy retains only in-frame clones and omits some. The repertoire holds about 120,000 clones, with approximately 83% as singletons. The sample consisted of peripheral blood, taken on day 0 of MenACWY control vaccination. The source is an adult in good health.

In its sample, this clone was seen a few times. J is TRBJ1-4 and V is TRBV5-8; D remains unclear. V was cut by 1 base and J by 8 bases, with 24 bases left in between. This CDR3 contains 18 residues. Germline V CDR1 and CDR2: SGHTS, YDEGEE. The CDR3 spells CASSLLGRLLTDEEKLFF. The CDR3 nucleotides read TGTGCCAGCAGCTTGTTAGGGAGACTACTGACTGATGAGGAAAAACTGTTTTTT.

J is TRBJ1-2 and V is TRBV27; D gene unclear. The CDR3 is made up of 13 amino acids. Germline assignment: CDR1 MNHEY and CDR2 SMNVEV (reference sequence). Deletions cut 3 bases from V and 7 bases from J, with 12 bases between. CDR3 nucleotide sequence: TGTGCCAGCAGTTTTGAGGGCGGGTTTGGCTACACCTTC. Residues: CASSFEGGFGYTF.

Concerning this clone itself: Other nucleotide sequences from this sample produce the same CDR3. This rearrangement joins TRBV7-8 to TRBJ1-2, with D unclear. From germline, CDR1 is SGHVS and CDR2 FQNEAQ. V was pared by 0 bases and J by 2 bases, with 7 bases between. The CDR3 has 14 amino acids. Here the CDR3 reads CASSLATGNYGYTF. The CDR3 DNA sequence: TGTGCCAGCAGCTTAGCTACGGGAAACTATGGCTACACCTTC.

The rearrangement uses TRBV5-4 and TRBJ1-1; TRBD1 might be the D (5 bases). Looked up from germline, CDR1 is SGHNT and CDR2 is YYREEE (reference sequence). This CDR3 contains 13 residues. The V end lost 7 bases, the J end lost 1 base, and 11 bases lay between the germline ends. CDR3 amino acids: CASAGAPNTEAFF. CDR3 DNA: TGTGCCAGCGCCGGGGCACCGAACACTGAAGCTTTCTTT.

The genes are TRBV5-4 and TRBJ2-5, with a tentative D call TRBD1 (6 bases). This CDR3 contains 14 residues. V was clipped by 2 bases and J by 5 bases, with 13 bases between them. Germline V gene data show CDR1 as SGHNT and CDR2 as YYREEE (reference sequence). CDR3 coding DNA: TGTGCCAGCAGCTTTCAGGGGTCCGTCGAGACCCAGTACTTC. It encodes CASSFQGSVETQYF. The full variable domain, completed using reference TRBV5-4 and TRBJ2-5, is ETGVTQSPTHLIKTRGQQVTLRCSSQSGHNTVSWYQQALGQGPQFIFQYYREEENGRGNFPPRFSGLQFPNYSSELNVNALELDDSALYLCASSFQGSVETQYFGPGTRLLVL.

V is TRBV5-1 and J is TRBJ2-2, with a weak D call TRBD1 (5 bases). Trimming shortened V by 2 bases and J by 4 bases, and 6 bases separated the two germline ends. Germline CDR1 SGHRS, CDR2 YFSETQ. The CDR3 contains 13 residues. The CDR3 DNA reads TGCGCCAGCAGCTTCACAGGCACCGGGGAGCTGTTTTTT. Translating it yields CASSFTGTGELFF.

This chain joins TRBV7-2 and TRBJ1-1; TRBD1 aligns across 7 bases. Unmatched junction bases numbered 10, after V lost 5 bases and J lost 1 base. Germline lookup yields CDR1 SGHTA and CDR2 FQGNSA. The CDR3 has 16 residues. The CDR3 DNA reads TGTGCCAGCAGCCATAACCGGGACAGCCCGAACACTGAAGCTTTCTTT. Translating gives CASSHNRDSPNTEAFF.

This clone was seen only a few times. The chain carries TRBV5-1 and TRBJ2-4, with 10 positions matching TRBD1. This CDR3 comprises 14 residues. The V and J ends lost 3 bases and 8 bases, in that order; junction bases with no gene match: 5. Per the germline V gene, CDR1 is SGHRS and CDR2 is YFSETQ. CDR3 in amino acids: CASSWGGQGDIQYF. The CDR3 coding sequence is TGCGCCAGCAGCTGGGGCGGACAGGGGGACATTCAGTACTTC.

This sequence joins TRBV30 and TRBJ1-5; 7 bases fit TRBD1. Germline loops: CDR1 GTSNPN, CDR2 SVGIG (reference sequence). The CDR3 extends over 16 amino acids. J lost 2 bases, V lost 4 bases, and 11 bases had no gene match. DNA of the CDR3: TGTGCCTGGATTCAGGGGGAGGGTAACGGCAATCAGCCCCAGCATTTT. Protein: CAWIQGEGNGNQPQHF.

This clone was observed once. This chain joins TRBV13 and TRBJ2-1; TRBD2 matches 8 bases. V trimming: 2 bases; J trimming: 8 bases; junction bases outside the gene matches: 11. The CDR3 consists of 16 residues. Germline-derived CDR1 and CDR2 are PRHDT and FYEKMQ (reference sequence). CDR3 nucleotides: TGTGCCAGCAGCTTAATAACGGGACTAGTTGGTTATGAGCAGTTCTTC. Residues: CASSLITGLVGYEQFF.

The genes are TRBV14 and TRBJ1-1; no clear D. V was cut by 4 bases and J by 0 bases, with 6 bases left in between. CDR1 is SGHDN, CDR2 FVKESK, per germline. This CDR3 contains 13 residues. CDR3 bases: TGTGCCAGCAGCCTGACGGTGAACACTGAAGCTTTCTTT. Its translation is CASSLTVNTEAFF.

The chain is built from TRBV7-2 and TRBJ1-6; D not resolved. Deletions cut 2 bases from V and 9 bases from J, with 11 bases between. The germline V gene has CDR1 SGHTA and CDR2 FQGNSA. This CDR3 spans 14 amino acids. CDR3 in DNA: TGTGCCAGCAGCTTATCAGATGGAGTTTCACCCCTCCACTTT. Its protein product is CASSLSDGVSPLHF.

The chain has TRBV7-9 and TRBJ1-1; perhaps TRBD1 as D (6 bases). The germline CDR1 and CDR2 sequences are SEHNR and FQNEAQ (reference sequence). V lost 2 bases, J lost 1 base, and 11 bases lay in between. The CDR3 has 15 residues. In DNA form, the CDR3 reads TGTGCCAGCAGCTTACTCGGACAGACGAACACTGAAGCTTTCTTT. This codes for CASSLLGQTNTEAFF.

This clone turned up a few times. The V gene is TRBV7-8, the J gene TRBJ2-7, with unresolved D. The CDR3 consists of 14 residues. In germline, CDR1 is SGHVS, CDR2 FQNEAQ. Trimming stripped 1 base from V and 6 bases from J, with 13 bases between. CDR3: CASSLVPDPPEQYF. The CDR3 nucleotides are TGTGCCAGCAGCTTAGTGCCCGACCCCCCCGAGCAGTACTTC.